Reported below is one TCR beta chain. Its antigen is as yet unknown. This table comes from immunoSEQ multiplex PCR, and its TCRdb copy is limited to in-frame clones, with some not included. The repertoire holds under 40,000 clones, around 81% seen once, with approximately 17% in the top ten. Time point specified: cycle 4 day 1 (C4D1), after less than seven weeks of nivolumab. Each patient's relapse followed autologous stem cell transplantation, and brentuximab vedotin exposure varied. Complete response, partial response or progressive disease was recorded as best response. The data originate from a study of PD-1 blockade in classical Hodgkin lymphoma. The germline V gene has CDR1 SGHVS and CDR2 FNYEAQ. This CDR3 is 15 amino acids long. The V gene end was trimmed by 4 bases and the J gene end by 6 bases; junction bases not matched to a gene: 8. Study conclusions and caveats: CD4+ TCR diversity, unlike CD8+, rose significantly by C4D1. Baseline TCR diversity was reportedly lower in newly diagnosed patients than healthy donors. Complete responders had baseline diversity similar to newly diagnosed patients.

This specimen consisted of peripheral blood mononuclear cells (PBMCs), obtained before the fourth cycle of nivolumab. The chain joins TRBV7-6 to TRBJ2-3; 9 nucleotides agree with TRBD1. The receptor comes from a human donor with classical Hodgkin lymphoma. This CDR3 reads CASSYGQGYSDTQYF. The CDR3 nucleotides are TGTGCCAGCAGCTACGGACAGGGGTATTCCGATACGCAGTATTTT.